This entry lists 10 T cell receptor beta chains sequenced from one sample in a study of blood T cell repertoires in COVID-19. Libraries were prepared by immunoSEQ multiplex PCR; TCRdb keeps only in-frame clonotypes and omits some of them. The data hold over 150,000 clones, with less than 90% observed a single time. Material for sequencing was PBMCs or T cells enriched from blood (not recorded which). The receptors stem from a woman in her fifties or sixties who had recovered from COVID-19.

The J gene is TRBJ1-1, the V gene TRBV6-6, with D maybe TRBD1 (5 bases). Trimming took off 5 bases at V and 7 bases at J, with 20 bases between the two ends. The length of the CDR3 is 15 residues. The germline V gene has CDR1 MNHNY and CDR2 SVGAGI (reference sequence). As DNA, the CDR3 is TGTGCCAGCAGTGCCCAGGGTCCGACGAAAGATGAAGCTTTCTTT. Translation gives CASSAQGPTKDEAFF.

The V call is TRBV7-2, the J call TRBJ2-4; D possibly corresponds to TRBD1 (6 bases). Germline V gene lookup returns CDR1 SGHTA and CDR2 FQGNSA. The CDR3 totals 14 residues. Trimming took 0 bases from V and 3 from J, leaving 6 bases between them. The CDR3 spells CASSLAGGKNIQYF. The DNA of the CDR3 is TGTGCCAGCAGCTTAGCAGGGGGCAAAAACATTCAGTACTTC.

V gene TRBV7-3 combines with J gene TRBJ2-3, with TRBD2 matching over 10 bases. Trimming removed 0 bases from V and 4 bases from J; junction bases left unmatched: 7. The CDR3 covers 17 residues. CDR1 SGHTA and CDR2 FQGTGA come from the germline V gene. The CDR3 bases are TGTGCCAGCAGCTTAACAGGCGGAGCGGGAGGGTCAGATACGCAGTATTTT. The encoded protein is CASSLTGGAGGSDTQYF.

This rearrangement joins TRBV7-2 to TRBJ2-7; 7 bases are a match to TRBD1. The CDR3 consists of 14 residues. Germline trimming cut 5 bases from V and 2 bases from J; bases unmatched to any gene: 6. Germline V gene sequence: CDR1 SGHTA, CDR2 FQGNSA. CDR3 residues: CASSARQGAYEQYF. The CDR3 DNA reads TGTGCCAGCAGCGCAAGACAGGGAGCCTACGAGCAGTACTTC.

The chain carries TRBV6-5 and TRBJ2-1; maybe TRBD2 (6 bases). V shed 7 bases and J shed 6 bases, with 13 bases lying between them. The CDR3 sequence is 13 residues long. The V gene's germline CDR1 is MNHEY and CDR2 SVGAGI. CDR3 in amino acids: CASKFYGGNEQFF. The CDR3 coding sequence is TGTGCCAGCAAATTCTACGGGGGCAATGAGCAGTTCTTC.

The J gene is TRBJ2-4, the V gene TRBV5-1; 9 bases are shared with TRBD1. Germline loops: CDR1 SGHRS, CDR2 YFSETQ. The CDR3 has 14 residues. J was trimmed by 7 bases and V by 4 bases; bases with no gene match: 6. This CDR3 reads CASSDSGQGNIQYF. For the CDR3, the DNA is TGCGCCAGCAGCGACTCCGGACAGGGGAACATTCAGTACTTC.

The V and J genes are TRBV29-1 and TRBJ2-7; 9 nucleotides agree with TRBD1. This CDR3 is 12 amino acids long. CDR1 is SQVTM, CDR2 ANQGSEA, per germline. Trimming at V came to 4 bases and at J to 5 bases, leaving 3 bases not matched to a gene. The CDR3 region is CSVVQGAHEQYF. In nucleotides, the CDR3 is TGCAGCGTTGTACAGGGGGCCCACGAGCAGTACTTC.

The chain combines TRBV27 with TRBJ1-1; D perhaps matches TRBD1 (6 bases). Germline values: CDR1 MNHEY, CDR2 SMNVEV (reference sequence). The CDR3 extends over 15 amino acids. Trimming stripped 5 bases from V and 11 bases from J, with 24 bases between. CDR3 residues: CASSTDRSELIGAFF. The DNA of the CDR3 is TGTGCCAGCAGTACCGACAGGTCCGAGCTGATAGGGGCTTTCTTT.

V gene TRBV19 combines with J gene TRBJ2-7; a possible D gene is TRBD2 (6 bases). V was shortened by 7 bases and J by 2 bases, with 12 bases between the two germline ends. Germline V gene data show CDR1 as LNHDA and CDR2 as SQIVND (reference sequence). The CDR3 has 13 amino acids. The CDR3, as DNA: TGTGCCAGTATGGGGACTGTGCCCTACGAGCAGTACTTC. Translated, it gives CASMGTVPYEQYF.

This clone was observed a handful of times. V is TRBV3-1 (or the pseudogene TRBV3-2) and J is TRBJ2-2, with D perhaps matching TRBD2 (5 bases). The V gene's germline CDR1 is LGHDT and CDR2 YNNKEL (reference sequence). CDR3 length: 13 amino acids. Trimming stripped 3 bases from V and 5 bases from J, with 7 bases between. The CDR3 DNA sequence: TGTGCCAGCAGCCAGAGGGAGACCGGGGAGCTGTTTTTT. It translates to CASSQRETGELFF.